Each of the 3 T cell receptor beta chains below was sequenced from the same sample in a study of blood T cells in healthy people across ages. Then a second PCR, running about 7 to 11 cycles, was carried out with a sample-barcoded 5' primer and a J-beta primer mix. TCRdb independently ran MiXCR on the 5' RACE reads; one entry per CDR3 protein. The sample has around 990,000 distinct CDR3 sequences; roughly 24% are singletons. This sample was also put to use in a study of T cells of mothers and their children.

Sequencing was performed on blood. Every receptor here comes from a girl aged 2-15 years in good health.

The CDR3 coding sequence is TGCAGTGCTAGAGAGATTTTGGACAGCCTGATAGGGGAGACCCAGTACTTC. It encodes CSAREILDSLIGETQYF. V is TRBV20-1 and J is TRBJ2-5; D perhaps matches TRBD1 (6 bases). Germline-derived CDR1 and CDR2 are DFQATT and SNEGSKA (reference sequence). There are 17 residues in the CDR3. Trimming left V 0 bases short and J 5 bases short, with 22 bases between.

The sample holds a few counts of this clonotype. This chain links TRBV7-9 with TRBJ2-5; 7 nucleotides agree with TRBD2. The end of the DNA is better explained by TRBJ2-1, so the J call may be wrong. The CDR3 extends over 12 amino acids. The germline V gene has CDR1 SEHNR and CDR2 FQNEAQ (reference sequence). The DNA for the CDR3 is TGTGCCCCAGGTACAGCGGGGAATGAGCAGTTCTTC. Encoded protein: CAPGTAGNEQFF.

This clonotype was detected once. The final CDR3 position lacks the conserved phenylalanine or tryptophan, pointing to a likely read error. This chain uses TRBV15 with TRBJ1-2; D unresolved. V was pared by 0 bases and J by 11 bases, with 10 bases between. The CDR3 is 12 amino acids. CDR1 is LNHNV and CDR2 is YYDKDF in the germline V gene (reference sequence). CDR3 nucleotides: TGTGCCACCAGCAGAGATCATTTCATGTACACCCTC. Translating it yields CATSRDHFMYTL.